This T cell receptor (beta chain) was obtained from a study of T cell changes during pregnancy in multiple sclerosis. Assay: immunoSEQ multiplex PCR; the TCRdb copy retains only in-frame clones and omits some. This sample carries 25,000 to 40,000 clones, 91% of them seen once, and the ten largest clones take about 3.9%. This CDR3 is 14 amino acids long. Trimming pared 1 base from V and 4 bases from J, leaving 11 bases between. From germline, CDR1 is GTSNPN and CDR2 SVGIG (reference sequence). J is TRBJ1-5 and V is TRBV30, with no clear D. This material consisted of CD8+ T cells from peripheral blood mononuclear cells, taken in the second trimester of pregnancy. This TCR came from a female donor in good health, enrolled as a control in a pregnancy study. The CDR3 DNA is TGTGCCTGGAGTGGTACAGAAATAAATCAGCCCCAGCATTTT. Protein product: CAWSGTEINQPQHF.